A single sample is the source of the 20 T cell receptor beta chains below, sequenced in a study of T-cell memory formation after mild COVID-19. TCRdb passed the 5' RACE reads through MiXCR, listing each CDR3 protein once. The sample carries more than 150,000 distinct CDR3 sequences, 20% to 25% recorded once. Sequencing used PBMCs or a T cell subset sorted from them (not recorded which). The receptors come from an adult woman who had mild COVID-19 (a few samples of this study predate the infection). Cell type and time point are not known.

The table lists this clonotype with a few counts. The genes are TRBV5-1 and TRBJ2-1; 7 bases map to TRBD1. This CDR3 is built from 14 residues. The V gene's germline CDR1 is SGHRS and CDR2 YFSETQ. The J segment lost 8 bases and the V segment lost 0 bases, leaving 5 bases of the junction unmatched. The CDR3 reads CASSLGQGRDEQFF. In DNA, the CDR3 is TGCGCCAGCAGCTTGGGACAGGGTAGGGATGAGCAGTTCTTC.

The V and J genes are TRBV7-2 and TRBJ2-3; 11 bases are a match to TRBD2. This CDR3 comprises 17 residues. The junction had 5 bases not matched to a gene; V was cut back by 3 bases and J by 0 bases. Germline loops: CDR1 SGHTA, CDR2 FQGNSA. As DNA, the CDR3 is TGTGCCAGCAGCTTGCCTAGCGGGGGGCCAAGCACAGATACGCAGTATTTT. It codes for CASSLPSGGPSTDTQYF.

J is TRBJ2-7 and V is TRBV3-1; the match to TRBD2 covers 9 bases. CDR1 is LGHDT, CDR2 YNNKEL, per germline (reference sequence). The CDR3 has 15 residues. V shed 2 bases and J 3 bases; nucleotides not matched to a gene: 5. The CDR3 nucleotides read TGTGCCAGCAGCCAATTAGGCGGGAGGGGCTACGAGCAGTACTTC. Translating it yields CASSQLGGRGYEQYF.

The chain combines TRBV20-1 with TRBJ2-3; possibly TRBD2 for D (6 bases). Per the germline V gene, CDR1 is DFQATT and CDR2 is SNEGSKA (reference sequence). Between the trimmed V and J ends, which lost 3 bases and 5 bases, there was a span of 21 bases. The CDR3 sequence is 16 residues long. In DNA form, the CDR3 reads TGCAGTGCTAGGGACGCGCGGGGTGCTCTAATAGATACGCAGTATTTT. It specifies CSARDARGALIDTQYF.

The V and J genes are TRBV14 and TRBJ2-1; 8 nucleotides agree with TRBD2. The V gene end was trimmed by 1 base and the J gene end by 7 bases; junction bases not matched to a gene: 6. Germline V gives CDR1 SGHDN, CDR2 FVKESK. There are 15 residues in the CDR3. The CDR3 spells CASSQVSGRGNEQFF. As DNA, the CDR3 is TGTGCCAGCAGCCAAGTCAGCGGGAGAGGGAATGAGCAGTTCTTC.

This clonotype appeared a few times. The J gene is TRBJ2-2, the V gene TRBV7-6, with D maybe TRBD1 (6 bases). Germline values: CDR1 SGHVS, CDR2 FNYEAQ. With 6 bases removed from V and 5 bases from J, the gap between germline ends came to 10 bases. The CDR3 sequence is 13 residues long. The CDR3 loop reads CASSRTVTGELFF. CDR3 in DNA: TGTGCCAGCAGTCGGACAGTGACCGGGGAGCTGTTTTTT.

J is TRBJ1-2 and V is TRBV6-5, with TRBD1 as a possible D gene (6 bases). Looked up from germline, CDR1 is MNHEY and CDR2 is SVGAGI. The CDR3 length is 14 residues. Deletions cut 5 bases from V and 5 bases from J, with 15 bases between. The CDR3 bases are TGTGCCAGCAGTCCTCAGGACAGCAAATATGGCTACACCTTC. Protein product: CASSPQDSKYGYTF.

The gene calls are TRBV6-2 or TRBV6-3 and TRBJ1-1, with a tentative D call TRBD1 (5 bases). The CDR3 is 14 residues long. With 2 bases removed from V and 2 bases from J, the gap between germline ends came to 9 bases. Germline V lookup: CDR1 MNHEY, CDR2 SVGEGT. CDR3: CASSYGAVNTEAFF. For the CDR3, the DNA is TGTGCCAGCAGTTACGGGGCAGTAAACACTGAAGCTTTCTTT.

In its sample, this clonotype was seen many times. V is TRBV7-9 and J is TRBJ2-5, with D unclear. Germline CDR1 reads SEHNR; CDR2 reads FQNEAQ (reference sequence). V was shortened by 3 bases and J by 1 base, with 0 bases between the two germline ends. The CDR3 loop spans 11 amino acids. Written as DNA, the CDR3 is TGTGCCAGCAGCTTCCAAGAGACCCAGTACTTC. This codes for CASSFQETQYF.

This clonotype was picked up a small number of times. The chain combines TRBV10-3 with TRBJ1-1; no definite D call. Trimming shortened V by 2 bases and J by 7 bases, and 11 bases separated the two germline ends. Germline V gene data show CDR1 as ENHRY and CDR2 as SYGVKD. The CDR3 runs 13 residues. The CDR3 is CAISEGAGFEAFF. In DNA, the CDR3 is TGTGCCATCAGTGAGGGCGCGGGTTTTGAAGCTTTCTTT.

CDR3 protein: CASSEAGGAANTIYF. The CDR3 DNA is TGTGCCAGCAGTGAAGCGGGGGGCGCAGCGAACACCATATATTTT. The rearrangement uses TRBV6-1 and TRBJ1-3; maybe TRBD1 (6 bases). The CDR3 covers 15 residues. The germline CDR1 and CDR2 sequences are MNHNS and SASEGT. V was trimmed by 0 bases and J by 7 bases, leaving 13 bases between them.

The V gene is TRBV5-5, the J gene TRBJ2-7; 7 bases are a match to TRBD1. V lost 4 bases and J lost 2; bases outside the gene matches: 12. The germline V gene encodes CDR1 SGHKS and CDR2 YYEKEE (reference sequence). This CDR3 comprises 16 residues. CDR3 nucleotides: TGTGCCAGCAGCCCCGTCGAGGGGGCAGGAACCTACGAGCAGTACTTC. This gives the protein CASSPVEGAGTYEQYF.

The chain carries TRBV5-1 and TRBJ2-3, with no clear D. Germline loops: CDR1 SGHRS, CDR2 YFSETQ. Trimming left V 1 base short and J 0 bases short, with 9 bases between. CDR3 length equals 15 residues. The CDR3: CASSLYSPSTDTQYF. The CDR3 nucleotides are TGCGCCAGCAGCTTGTACAGTCCTAGCACAGATACGCAGTATTTT.

The V and J genes are TRBV7-6 and TRBJ2-3; D call uncertain. Trimming took off 0 bases at V and 4 bases at J, with 5 bases between the two ends. The CDR3 has 13 residues. Per the germline V gene, CDR1 is SGHVS and CDR2 is FNYEAQ. In nucleotides, the CDR3 is TGTGCCAGCAGCTTAGCTTCGGCAGATACGCAGTATTTT. Its translation is CASSLASADTQYF.

The gene calls are TRBV9 and TRBJ1-1, with D possibly being TRBD1 (6 bases). V lost 4 bases, J lost 5 bases, and 15 bases lay in between. Per germline, CDR1 SGDLS and CDR2 YYNGEE. This CDR3 has 14 residues. CDR3 DNA sequence: TGTGCCAGCAGCCCCGGGACTAGGGGGACTGAAGCTTTCTTT. It yields the protein CASSPGTRGTEAFF.

This clonotype was seen more than once but under ten times. V usage is TRBV13 and J usage is TRBJ2-1; no reliable D call. This CDR3 is built from 14 residues. The germline V gene encodes CDR1 PRHDT and CDR2 FYEKMQ (reference sequence). V lost 2 bases to trimming and J lost 3 bases, with 8 bases between them. The CDR3 coding sequence is TGTGCCAGCAGCTTAACAGCATACTACAATGAGCAGTTCTTC. Its protein product is CASSLTAYYNEQFF.

J is TRBJ1-1 and V is TRBV29-1; D is unclear. Trimming stripped 3 bases from V and 1 base from J, with 9 bases between. The CDR3 runs 13 residues. Germline V gene data show CDR1 as SQVTM and CDR2 as ANQGSEA. CDR3 coding DNA: TGCAGCGTTGATTTTTACAAGAACACTGAAGCTTTCTTT. Its translation is CSVDFYKNTEAFF.

This clonotype was detected a few times. The chain joins TRBV5-5 to TRBJ2-7; the D is unclear. Germline CDR1 is SGHKS and CDR2 is YYEKEE (reference sequence). Trimming pared 4 bases from V and 3 bases from J, leaving 11 bases between. This CDR3 has 13 residues. CDR3 amino acids: CASSHPGNYEQYF. Here the CDR3 DNA reads TGTGCCAGCAGCCATCCTGGGAACTACGAGCAGTACTTC.

This clonotype was seen only once. The V and J genes are TRBV14 and TRBJ2-1; D is ambiguous. Germline V gives CDR1 SGHDN, CDR2 FVKESK. Trimming shortened V by 3 bases and J by 8 bases, and 11 bases separated the two germline ends. CDR3 length: 13 residues. CDR3: CASSHRLSDEQFF. The CDR3 DNA reads TGTGCCAGCAGCCACCGGCTCTCGGATGAGCAGTTCTTC.

This clonotype was recorded a few times. This chain connects TRBV7-6 to TRBJ2-1, with D possibly matching TRBD2 (6 bases). Trimming took 3 bases from V and 0 from J, leaving 9 bases between them. CDR3 size: 15 residues. The germline V gene has CDR1 SGHVS and CDR2 FNYEAQ. CDR3 DNA sequence: TGTGCCAGCAGCTTGCGGGACTTCTCCTACAATGAGCAGTTCTTC. Translation: CASSLRDFSYNEQFF.